Listed below are T cell receptor beta chains from one sample, sequenced in a study of pediatric ulcerative colitis. Sequenced by immunoSEQ multiplex PCR; TCRdb stores in-frame clones only, minus some. The sample records 30,000 to 40,000 clones, approximately 78% being singletons. The sequenced sample was blood. All receptors derive from a boy under 18 with severe ulcerative colitis. Both conserved end residues are part of each CDR3. The order of the fields is V gene, J gene, clone size, D gene, CDR3 protein, CDR3 DNA. A D gene is named only where the DNA matches it firmly. Expanded clones are given a class, and other clones once, few, many or no size at all.

TRBV28,TRBJ1-1,NA,NA,CASSWPPNTEAFF,TGTGCCAGCAGTTGGCCACCTAACACTGAAGCTTTCTTT
TRBV12-5,TRBJ2-7,NA,NA,CASGFVSYEQYF,TGTGCTAGTGGTTTTGTCAGCTACGAGCAGTACTTC
TRBV4-1,TRBJ2-7,NA,TRBD2,CASSQGTSGGYEQYF,TGCGCCAGCAGCCAAGGGACTAGCGGGGGCTACGAGCAGTACTTC
TRBV12-5,TRBJ1-2,once,NA,CASGTDKDRSYGYTF,TGTGCTAGTGGCACCGACAAAGACAGATCCTATGGCTACACCTTC
TRBV27,TRBJ1-4,NA,NA,CASSVTGLGKLFF,TGTGCCAGCAGTGTGACAGGATTGGGGAAACTGTTTTTT
TRBV4-1,TRBJ1-1,NA,NA,CASCCSPNTEAFF,TGCGCCTCATGCTGCAGCCCGAACACTGAAGCTTTCTTT
TRBV11-2,TRBJ2-5,once,NA,CASSPPGHQETQYF,TGTGCCAGCAGCCCACCTGGACACCAAGAGACCCAGTACTTC
TRBV6-4,TRBJ1-2,NA,NA,CASSDGAESNYGYTF,TGTGCCAGCAGTGATGGCGCAGAATCTAACTATGGCTACACCTTC
TRBV12-5,TRBJ1-6,NA,NA,CASGTGSPLHF,TGTGCTAGTGGTACGGGTTCACCCCTCCACTTT
TRBV19,TRBJ2-1,NA,TRBD2,CASSHPVGTSGVNEQFF,TGTGCCAGTAGTCACCCGGTCGGGACTAGCGGGGTCAATGAGCAGTTCTTC
TRBV7-3,TRBJ1-5,NA,NA,CASSLYPKGNQPQHF,TGTGCCAGCAGCTTATACCCTAAGGGTAATCAGCCCCAGCATTTT
TRBV11-3,TRBJ2-2,once,TRBD1,CASSLVGTGVSGELFF,TGTGCCAGCAGCTTGGTCGGGACAGGGGTTTCCGGGGAGCTGTTTTTT
TRBV6-6,TRBJ1-2,NA,NA,CASCPGEGHPYGYTF,TGTGCCAGCTGTCCCGGGGAGGGCCATCCCTATGGCTACACCTTC
TRBV6-5,TRBJ2-1,few,NA,CASSYGASSYNEQFF,TGTGCCAGCAGTTACGGGGCGAGCTCCTACAATGAGCAGTTCTTC
TRBV5-5,TRBJ1-1,NA,NA,CASRPGVMNTEAFF,TGTGCCAGCAGACCCGGAGTAATGAACACTGAAGCTTTCTTT
TRBV11-3,TRBJ2-5,NA,NA,CASSLGLGSEETQYF,TGTGCCAGCAGCTTAGGACTAGGGTCTGAGGAGACCCAGTACTTC
TRBV10-3,TRBJ1-1,NA,NA,CAISETLLGVLEAFF,TGTGCCATCAGTGAAACATTGCTGGGGGTCCTTGAAGCTTTCTTT
TRBV4-1,TRBJ1-2,NA,TRBD1,CASSQGGGQGVGGYTF,TGCGCCAGCAGCCAAGGAGGGGGACAGGGGGTGGGTGGCTACACCTTC
TRBV19,TRBJ1-1,few,NA,CASSIVWGLQAFF,TGTGCCAGTAGTATAGTATGGGGGTTGCAAGCTTTCTTT
TRBV7-6,TRBJ2-7,NA,TRBD1,CASSLGGQEADEQYF,TGTGCCAGCAGCTTAGGGGGACAGGAGGCCGACGAGCAGTACTTC
TRBV15,TRBJ2-5,NA,NA,CATSTSKTETQYF,TGTGCCACCAGCACTAGTAAAACGGAGACCCAGTACTTC
TRBV10-3,TRBJ1-1,NA,NA,CATGASSEAFF,TGTGCCACGGGCGCCTCCTCTGAAGCTTTCTTT
TRBV27,TRBJ2-2,NA,TRBD1,CASRQGANTGELFF,TGTGCCAGCAGACAGGGGGCGAACACCGGGGAGCTGTTTTTT
TRBV7-3,TRBJ2-3,NA,NA,CASSAHSPSAITLLHTDTQYF,TGTGCCAGCAGCGCGCATTCCCCCTCGGCAATTACGCTCCTACACACAGATACGCAGTATTTT
TRBV9,TRBJ2-7,NA,NA,CASSVTPLQAANEQYF,TGTGCCAGCAGCGTAACCCCCTTACAGGCGGCCAACGAGCAGTACTTC